Shown below are 15 T cell receptor beta chains from a single sample sequenced in a study of lymphopenia after photon versus proton radiotherapy. TCRdb's copy holds only in-frame clones and misses some; the assay was immunoSEQ multiplex PCR. The table lists about 24,000 clones, over 80% of them singletons. This sample comprised peripheral blood, obtained from a patient treated with proton-based radiotherapy. These receptors were taken from an older woman with pancreatic cancer.

This clone was picked up one time. V usage is TRBV7-2 and J usage is TRBJ1-6; no reliable D call. Germline loops: CDR1 SGHTA, CDR2 FQGNSA. Trimming removed 2 bases at V and 5 bases at J, with 7 bases between. The CDR3 spans 14 residues. CDR3 nucleotide sequence: TGTGCCAGCAGCTTAAAGCGGGATAATTCACCCCTCCACTTT. Protein: CASSLKRDNSPLHF.

The V call is TRBV11-3, the J call TRBJ2-1; 12 positions agree with TRBD1. Germline values: CDR1 SGHNT, CDR2 YENEEA. With V trimmed by 5 bases and J by 6 bases, 14 bases remained unmatched. CDR3 length equals 18 residues. CDR3 sequence: CASSHSGRGQGASNEQFF. DNA for the CDR3: TGTGCCAGCAGCCACTCCGGGAGGGGACAGGGGGCCAGCAATGAGCAGTTCTTC.

This clone has only one observation. This chain links TRBV11-3 with TRBJ2-1; TRBD1 or TRBD2 may be the D gene (6 bases each). Germline V gene sequence: CDR1 SGHNT, CDR2 YENEEA. With 1 base removed from V and 7 bases from J, the gap between germline ends came to 14 bases. The CDR3 spans 15 residues. The CDR3 spells CASSLGRGALNEQFF. The CDR3 nucleotides read TGTGCCAGCAGCTTAGGTAGGGGGGCCTTGAATGAGCAGTTCTTC.

This chain joins TRBV2 and TRBJ2-1; a possible D gene is TRBD1 (6 bases). The CDR3 length is 14 residues. V was clipped by 0 bases and J by 13 bases, with 16 bases between them. CDR1 is SNHLY and CDR2 is FYNNEI in the germline V gene. This CDR3 is CASSEALQGTHQFF. CDR3 bases: TGTGCCAGCAGTGAAGCGCTTCAGGGGACCCACCAGTTCTTC.

This clone appeared once. This chain uses TRBV28 with TRBJ2-1, with no clear D. The CDR3 has 10 amino acids. Germline CDR1 reads MDHEN; CDR2 reads SYDVKM. The V end lost 5 bases, the J end lost 5 bases, and 1 base lay between the germline ends. CDR3 nucleotide sequence: TGTGCCAGCAGTGACAATGAGCAGTTCTTC. This translates into CASSDNEQFF.

This clone was detected once. This chain links TRBV2 with TRBJ2-7; D not certain. Germline CDR1 reads SNHLY; CDR2 reads FYNNEI. The length of the CDR3 is 14 residues. Trimming took 6 bases from V and 2 from J, leaving 14 bases between them. In DNA, the CDR3 is TGTGCCAGCAGGACCCTGGGCGGAACCTACGAGCAGTACTTC. This translates into CASRTLGGTYEQYF.

V usage is TRBV7-2 and J usage is TRBJ2-5, with D perhaps matching TRBD2 (5 bases). Germline V CDR1 and CDR2: SGHTA, FQGNSA. This CDR3 comprises 15 residues. The V end lost 4 bases, the J end lost 1 base, and 13 bases lay between the germline ends. In nucleotides, the CDR3 is TGTGCCAGCAGCTCTAGCCAGACCCGCCAAGAGACCCAGTACTTC. Translated, it gives CASSSSQTRQETQYF.

CDR3: CASKASQAGFYEQYF. CDR3 coding DNA: TGTGCCAGCAAAGCTTCGCAGGCTGGATTCTACGAGCAGTACTTC. The rearrangement joins TRBV5-6 to TRBJ2-7; no clear D gene. V shed 6 bases and J shed 3 bases, with 19 bases lying between them. From germline, CDR1 is SGHDT and CDR2 YYEEEE. The CDR3 length is 15 residues.

The V call is TRBV18, the J call TRBJ1-1; D is undetermined. CDR3 length equals 15 residues. The V end lost 2 bases, the J end lost 4 bases, and 14 bases lay between the germline ends. Germline V gives CDR1 KGHSH, CDR2 LQKENI. In nucleotides, the CDR3 is TGTGCCAGCTCACCATCACGCGGGGAGCGCACTGAAGCTTTCTTT. It is translated as CASSPSRGERTEAFF. The full variable domain, completed using reference TRBV18 and TRBJ1-1, is NAGVMQNPRHLVRRRGQEARLRCSPMKGHSHVYWYRQLPEEGLKFMVYLQKENIIDESGMPKERFSAEFPKEGPSILRIQQVVRGDSAAYFCASSPSRGERTEAFFGQGTRLTVV.

The J gene is TRBJ2-2, the V gene TRBV27, with TRBD1 matching over 9 bases. This CDR3 spans 15 amino acids. Germline trimming cut 6 bases from V and 7 bases from J; bases unmatched to any gene: 9. The germline V gene encodes CDR1 MNHEY and CDR2 SMNVEV (reference sequence). The CDR3 is CASSLYRGRGGELFF. CDR3 sequence (DNA): TGTGCCAGCAGCCTCTACAGGGGGCGCGGCGGGGAGCTGTTTTTT.

This chain connects TRBV19 to TRBJ2-1; 12 bases line up with TRBD1. V gave up 6 bases and J gave up 7 bases; unmatched junction bases: 7. Per germline, CDR1 LNHDA and CDR2 SQIVND (reference sequence). This CDR3 region has 15 residues. The CDR3 here is CASRNRDRGRNEQFF. DNA of the CDR3: TGTGCCAGTAGGAACCGGGACAGGGGGCGGAATGAGCAGTTCTTC. The complete variable domain, with remaining parts taken from reference TRBV19 and TRBJ2-1, reads DGGITQSPKYLFRKEGQNVTLSCEQNLNHDAMYWYRQDPGQGLRLIYYSQIVNDFQKGDIAEGYSVSREKKESFPLTVTSAQKNPTAFYLCASRNRDRGRNEQFFGPGTRLTVL.

This chain joins TRBV7-2 and TRBJ2-2; 7 bases map to TRBD2. The length of the CDR3 is 15 residues. Looked up from germline, CDR1 is SGHTA and CDR2 is FQGNSA. J gave up 6 bases and V 7 bases, and 11 bases lay outside the gene matches. For the CDR3, the DNA is TGTGCCAGCAAGCGGGATCGTGTCGTCGCCGGGGAGCTGTTTTTT. Translating it yields CASKRDRVVAGELFF.

The chain joins TRBV12-5 to TRBJ1-2; possibly TRBD1 for D (6 bases). Germline-derived CDR1 and CDR2 are LGHNT and FRNRAP. This CDR3 region has 16 residues. V lost 2 bases to trimming and J lost 3 bases, with 16 bases between them. CDR3 region: CASGLLRGGADYGYTF. The CDR3 DNA reads as TGTGCTAGTGGTTTGTTGAGGGGGGGCGCGGACTATGGCTACACCTTC.

The rearrangement uses TRBV6-4 and TRBJ2-1, with 7 bases fitting TRBD1. V lost 6 bases and J lost 9; bases outside the gene matches: 11. Germline loops: CDR1 MRHNA, CDR2 SNTAGT. The CDR3 is made up of 14 amino acids. CDR3 coding DNA: TGTGCCAGCAGCGTACAGGGGACGAGAGGTGAGCAGTTCTTC. It yields the protein CASSVQGTRGEQFF.

This clone was observed a handful of times. The chain employs TRBV9 and TRBJ2-2; 7 bases are a match to TRBD1. CDR1 is SGDLS and CDR2 is YYNGEE in the germline V gene. V was pared by 0 bases and J by 1 base, with 3 bases of the junction left unmatched. The CDR3 loop spans 16 amino acids. CDR3 DNA sequence: TGTGCCAGCAGCGTAGAGAGGACAGGGAACACCGGGGAGCTGTTTTTT. Its protein product is CASSVERTGNTGELFF.